This is a list of T cell receptor beta chains from one sample in a study of blood T cell repertoires in COVID-19. TCRdb's table, derived via immunoSEQ multiplex PCR, lists solely in-frame clones and lacks some. The table records about 87,000 clones, around 87% of them present only once. Sequenced input: peripheral blood. Every receptor here comes from a man aged 35-49 years with acute or convalescent COVID-19. Both conserved end residues are part of each CDR3. The order of the fields is V gene, clone size, J gene, D gene, CDR3 protein, CDR3 DNA. D genes are given only for firm matches. Size tells how often a clone was seen (once, few, many) or the class of an expanded clone, and some rows leave it out.

V: TRBV24-1; size: .; J: TRBJ2-3; D: TRBD2; CDR3: CATSDKGLGADTQYF; DNA: TGTGCCACCAGTGACAAAGGACTAGGGGCAGATACGCAGTATTTT
V: TRBV4-2; size: .; J: TRBJ1-6; D: .; CDR3: CASSQEGGYNSPLHF; DNA: TGTGCCAGCAGCCAAGAGGGGGGCTATAATTCACCCCTCCACTTT
V: TRBV19; size: few; J: TRBJ1-2; D: .; CDR3: CASTGLAGNYGYTF; DNA: TGTGCCAGTACGGGTTTGGCAGGGAACTATGGCTACACCTTC
V: TRBV13; size: once; J: TRBJ1-1; D: .; CDR3: CASSLDRNTEAFF; DNA: TGTGCCAGCAGCTTAGACAGAAACACTGAAGCTTTCTTT
V: TRBV11-2; size: .; J: TRBJ1-1; D: .; CDR3: CASSFHGHTQGAEAFF; DNA: TGTGCCAGCAGCTTCCACGGACACACGCAGGGTGCCGAAGCTTTCTTT
V: TRBV3-1/TRBV3-2; size: .; J: TRBJ2-3; D: TRBD1; CDR3: CASSPGQVWTDTQYF; DNA: TGTGCCAGCAGCCCAGGACAGGTATGGACAGATACGCAGTATTTT
V: TRBV6-5; size: few; J: TRBJ1-4; D: .; CDR3: CASRTGGEKLFF; DNA: TGTGCCAGCAGAACGGGTGGGGAAAAACTGTTTTTT
V: TRBV9; size: .; J: TRBJ2-5; D: TRBD2; CDR3: CASSPGLAGGGRQETQYF; DNA: TGTGCCAGCAGCCCCGGACTAGCGGGAGGAGGACGGCAAGAGACCCAGTACTTC
V: TRBV11-3; size: .; J: TRBJ2-5; D: TRBD1; CDR3: CASSLDGTEETQYF; DNA: TGTGCCAGCAGCTTAGACGGGACAGAAGAGACCCAGTACTTC
V: TRBV19; size: .; J: TRBJ2-1; D: TRBD2; CDR3: CATGREGRRNEQFF; DNA: TGTGCCACCGGCAGGGAGGGCCGGAGGAATGAGCAGTTCTTC
V: TRBV7-2; size: .; J: TRBJ1-6; D: .; CDR3: CASSLAPGVNSPLHF; DNA: TGTGCCAGCAGCTTAGCACCAGGGGTTAATTCACCCCTCCACTTT
V: TRBV5-1; size: .; J: TRBJ2-1; D: .; CDR3: CASSPTEAYNEQFF; DNA: TGCGCCAGCAGCCCCACAGAAGCCTACAATGAGCAGTTCTTC
V: TRBV19; size: .; J: TRBJ1-5; D: TRBD1; CDR3: CASSRQGTYSNQPQHF; DNA: TGTGCCAGTTCCAGACAGGGGACTTATAGCAATCAGCCCCAGCATTTT
V: TRBV5-4; size: once; J: TRBJ2-1; D: TRBD2; CDR3: CASSFLTSGYNEQFF; DNA: TGTGCCAGCAGCTTTTTAACTAGCGGATACAATGAGCAGTTCTTC
V: TRBV3-1/TRBV3-2; size: .; J: TRBJ2-1; D: TRBD2; CDR3: CASSRRSGSSYNEQFF; DNA: TGTGCCAGCAGCCGCCGTAGCGGGAGCTCCTACAATGAGCAGTTCTTC
V: TRBV7-2; size: .; J: TRBJ2-7; D: TRBD1; CDR3: CASSLVTGGSYEQYF; DNA: TGTGCCAGCAGCTTAGTCACAGGGGGGTCCTACGAGCAGTACTTC
V: TRBV19; size: .; J: TRBJ1-1; D: .; CDR3: CASTLSGTEAFF; DNA: TGTGCCAGTACTCTAAGTGGCACTGAAGCTTTCTTT
V: TRBV29-1; size: .; J: TRBJ2-3; D: .; CDR3: CSVDGGNTQYF; DNA: TGCAGCGTTGACGGGGGAAATACGCAGTATTTT
V: TRBV2; size: .; J: TRBJ1-2; D: TRBD1; CDR3: CASSVGSGQGIYGYTF; DNA: TGTGCCAGTTCTGTGGGCTCGGGACAGGGGATCTATGGCTACACCTTC
V: TRBV5-5; size: .; J: TRBJ2-3; D: TRBD1; CDR3: CASSSRPDRGIDTQYF; DNA: TGTGCCAGCAGCTCCCGACCCGACAGGGGGATAGATACGCAGTATTTT
V: TRBV4-3; size: .; J: TRBJ1-2; D: .; CDR3: CASSQDLNNLGGSYGYTF; DNA: TGCGCCAGCAGCCAAGATCTTAATAATTTGGGAGGCAGCTATGGCTACACCTTC
V: TRBV2; size: .; J: TRBJ1-5; D: .; CDR3: CASSESTVSNQPQHF; DNA: TGTGCCAGCAGTGAATCGACAGTTAGCAATCAGCCCCAGCATTTT
V: TRBV5-4; size: .; J: TRBJ2-1; D: .; CDR3: CASSFRGTDEQFF; DNA: TGTGCCAGCAGCTTCCGGGGAACGGATGAGCAGTTCTTC
V: TRBV18; size: once; J: TRBJ2-2; D: .; CDR3: CASSGTQTGELFF; DNA: TGTGCCAGCTCGGGCACGCAGACCGGGGAGCTGTTTTTT
V: TRBV5-8; size: .; J: TRBJ1-1; D: .; CDR3: CASSSVGGIGFF; DNA: TGTGCCAGCAGCTCGGTGGGAGGGATTGGTTTCTTT
V: TRBV5-1; size: .; J: TRBJ1-1; D: .; CDR3: CASSPGQMNTEAFF; DNA: TGCGCCAGCAGCCCGGGACAAATGAACACTGAAGCTTTCTTT
V: TRBV6-6; size: once; J: TRBJ2-5; D: TRBD1; CDR3: CASSYSPGGETQYF; DNA: TGTGCCAGCAGTTACTCTCCAGGGGGCGAGACCCAGTACTTC
V: TRBV12-5; size: .; J: TRBJ2-5; D: .; CDR3: CASGLVVASQETQYF; DNA: TGTGCTAGTGGTTTGGTTGTGGCCAGCCAAGAGACCCAGTACTTC
V: TRBV2; size: .; J: TRBJ2-4; D: .; CDR3: CASSWDTNIQYF; DNA: TGTGCCAGCAGCTGGGACACAAACATTCAGTACTTC
V: TRBV15; size: .; J: TRBJ2-5; D: TRBD1; CDR3: CATSKRTGGAGETQYF; DNA: TGTGCCACCAGCAAACGGACAGGGGGCGCCGGAGAGACCCAGTACTTC
V: TRBV6-5; size: once; J: TRBJ2-5; D: TRBD1; CDR3: CALKGIGQGGETQYF; DNA: TGTGCGTTGAAGGGGATCGGACAGGGCGGAGAGACCCAGTACTTC
V: TRBV5-1; size: .; J: TRBJ2-3; D: TRBD2; CDR3: CASRGGDRRTDTQYF; DNA: TGCGCCAGCCGGGGGGGCGACCGCCGCACAGATACGCAGTATTTT
V: TRBV29-1; size: .; J: TRBJ1-4; D: TRBD1; CDR3: CSVEEGRDRAEKLFF; DNA: TGCAGCGTTGAAGAGGGCCGGGACAGGGCTGAAAAACTGTTTTTT
V: TRBV30; size: .; J: TRBJ1-5; D: .; CDR3: CAWSGGTNQPQHF; DNA: TGTGCCTGGAGCGGGGGTACAAATCAGCCCCAGCATTTT
V: TRBV6-2/TRBV6-3; size: .; J: TRBJ1-3; D: .; CDR3: CASSHGNTIYF; DNA: TGTGCCAGCAGTCATGGAAACACCATATATTTT
V: TRBV9; size: .; J: TRBJ2-5; D: .; CDR3: CASSVGGDQETQYF; DNA: TGTGCCAGCAGCGTTGGAGGGGACCAAGAGACCCAGTACTTC
V: TRBV6-2/TRBV6-3; size: .; J: TRBJ1-6; D: .; CDR3: CASSSLGVRSSYNSPLHF; DNA: TGTGCCAGCAGTTCCCTCGGGGTGCGAAGCTCCTATAATTCACCCCTCCACTTT
V: TRBV5-1; size: once; J: TRBJ1-5; D: TRBD1; CDR3: CASSRGQGDQPQHF; DNA: TGCGCCAGCAGCAGGGGACAGGGGGATCAGCCCCAGCATTTT
V: TRBV5-8; size: .; J: TRBJ2-3; D: TRBD1; CDR3: CASILPGQGTDTQYF; DNA: TGTGCCAGCATCCTACCGGGACAGGGCACAGATACGCAGTATTTT
V: TRBV19; size: .; J: TRBJ2-3; D: TRBD2; CDR3: CASSMVLAGNTDTQYF; DNA: TGTGCCAGTAGTATGGTACTAGCGGGGAACACAGATACGCAGTATTTT
V: TRBV9; size: .; J: TRBJ2-5; D: .; CDR3: CASSVDKYF; DNA: TGTGCCAGCAGCGTAGATAAGTACTTC
V: TRBV19; size: few; J: TRBJ2-1; D: TRBD2; CDR3: CASSIGGVAGSYNEQFF; DNA: TGTGCCAGTAGTATAGGTGGGGTAGCGGGATCCTACAATGAGCAGTTCTTC
V: TRBV29-1; size: .; J: TRBJ2-1; D: TRBD2; CDR3: CSVEEGLGNEQFF; DNA: TGCAGCGTTGAAGAGGGACTAGGGAATGAGCAGTTCTTC
V: TRBV7-2; size: .; J: TRBJ1-1; D: TRBD1; CDR3: CASSQPDRGTEAFF; DNA: TGTGCCAGCAGCCAGCCCGACAGGGGCACTGAAGCTTTCTTT
V: TRBV19; size: once; J: TRBJ2-6; D: TRBD1; CDR3: CASSWDRGAGANVLTF; DNA: TGTGCCAGTAGTTGGGACAGGGGGGCTGGGGCCAACGTCCTGACTTTC
V: TRBV7-2; size: .; J: TRBJ1-1; D: TRBD1; CDR3: CASSVYRGNTEAFF; DNA: TGTGCCAGCAGCGTCTACAGGGGAAACACTGAAGCTTTCTTT
V: TRBV2; size: few; J: TRBJ2-4; D: .; CDR3: CASSDLSVQYF; DNA: TGTGCCAGCAGTGATTTGAGTGTTCAGTACTTC
V: TRBV27; size: few; J: TRBJ1-6; D: .; CDR3: CASSEKQGSYNSPLHF; DNA: TGTGCCAGCAGCGAGAAACAGGGCTCCTATAATTCACCCCTCCACTTT
V: TRBV7-9; size: .; J: TRBJ1-2; D: .; CDR3: CASSPGADGDYGYTF; DNA: TGTGCCAGCAGCCCGGGAGCAGACGGGGACTATGGCTACACCTTC
V: TRBV10-3; size: .; J: TRBJ1-3; D: .; CDR3: CAIKAQGSSGNTIYF; DNA: TGTGCCATCAAAGCCCAGGGTTCCTCTGGAAACACCATATATTTT
V: TRBV15; size: .; J: TRBJ2-4; D: TRBD1; CDR3: CATSRDPGQGLNIQYF; DNA: TGTGCCACCAGCAGAGATCCCGGACAGGGATTAAACATTCAGTACTTC
V: TRBV4-1; size: .; J: TRBJ1-2; D: .; CDR3: CASSQASREPTF; DNA: TGCGCCAGCAGCCAAGCGTCCCGGGAGCCTACCTTC
V: TRBV5-1; size: .; J: TRBJ2-1; D: .; CDR3: CASSLGQPPQFF; DNA: TGCGCCAGCAGCTTGGGACAGCCACCGCAGTTCTTC
V: TRBV2; size: .; J: TRBJ2-2; D: .; CDR3: CASSEWGRDTGELFF; DNA: TGTGCCAGCAGTGAGTGGGGGCGAGACACCGGGGAGCTGTTTTTT
V: TRBV27; size: few; J: TRBJ2-7; D: TRBD2; CDR3: CASSRRLAVGYEQYF; DNA: TGTGCCAGCAGTAGACGACTAGCGGTTGGCTACGAGCAGTACTTC
V: TRBV30; size: .; J: TRBJ2-5; D: TRBD1; CDR3: CAWSTGQGATQYF; DNA: TGTGCCTGGAGTACCGGACAGGGGGCGACCCAGTACTTC
V: TRBV7-8; size: .; J: TRBJ2-1; D: .; CDR3: CASSPRRYNEQFF; DNA: TGTGCCAGCAGCCCGCGGAGGTACAATGAGCAGTTCTTC
V: TRBV11-2; size: .; J: TRBJ2-1; D: TRBD2; CDR3: CASSAMTSGSINEQFF; DNA: TGTGCCAGCAGCGCAATGACTAGCGGGAGTATCAATGAGCAGTTCTTC